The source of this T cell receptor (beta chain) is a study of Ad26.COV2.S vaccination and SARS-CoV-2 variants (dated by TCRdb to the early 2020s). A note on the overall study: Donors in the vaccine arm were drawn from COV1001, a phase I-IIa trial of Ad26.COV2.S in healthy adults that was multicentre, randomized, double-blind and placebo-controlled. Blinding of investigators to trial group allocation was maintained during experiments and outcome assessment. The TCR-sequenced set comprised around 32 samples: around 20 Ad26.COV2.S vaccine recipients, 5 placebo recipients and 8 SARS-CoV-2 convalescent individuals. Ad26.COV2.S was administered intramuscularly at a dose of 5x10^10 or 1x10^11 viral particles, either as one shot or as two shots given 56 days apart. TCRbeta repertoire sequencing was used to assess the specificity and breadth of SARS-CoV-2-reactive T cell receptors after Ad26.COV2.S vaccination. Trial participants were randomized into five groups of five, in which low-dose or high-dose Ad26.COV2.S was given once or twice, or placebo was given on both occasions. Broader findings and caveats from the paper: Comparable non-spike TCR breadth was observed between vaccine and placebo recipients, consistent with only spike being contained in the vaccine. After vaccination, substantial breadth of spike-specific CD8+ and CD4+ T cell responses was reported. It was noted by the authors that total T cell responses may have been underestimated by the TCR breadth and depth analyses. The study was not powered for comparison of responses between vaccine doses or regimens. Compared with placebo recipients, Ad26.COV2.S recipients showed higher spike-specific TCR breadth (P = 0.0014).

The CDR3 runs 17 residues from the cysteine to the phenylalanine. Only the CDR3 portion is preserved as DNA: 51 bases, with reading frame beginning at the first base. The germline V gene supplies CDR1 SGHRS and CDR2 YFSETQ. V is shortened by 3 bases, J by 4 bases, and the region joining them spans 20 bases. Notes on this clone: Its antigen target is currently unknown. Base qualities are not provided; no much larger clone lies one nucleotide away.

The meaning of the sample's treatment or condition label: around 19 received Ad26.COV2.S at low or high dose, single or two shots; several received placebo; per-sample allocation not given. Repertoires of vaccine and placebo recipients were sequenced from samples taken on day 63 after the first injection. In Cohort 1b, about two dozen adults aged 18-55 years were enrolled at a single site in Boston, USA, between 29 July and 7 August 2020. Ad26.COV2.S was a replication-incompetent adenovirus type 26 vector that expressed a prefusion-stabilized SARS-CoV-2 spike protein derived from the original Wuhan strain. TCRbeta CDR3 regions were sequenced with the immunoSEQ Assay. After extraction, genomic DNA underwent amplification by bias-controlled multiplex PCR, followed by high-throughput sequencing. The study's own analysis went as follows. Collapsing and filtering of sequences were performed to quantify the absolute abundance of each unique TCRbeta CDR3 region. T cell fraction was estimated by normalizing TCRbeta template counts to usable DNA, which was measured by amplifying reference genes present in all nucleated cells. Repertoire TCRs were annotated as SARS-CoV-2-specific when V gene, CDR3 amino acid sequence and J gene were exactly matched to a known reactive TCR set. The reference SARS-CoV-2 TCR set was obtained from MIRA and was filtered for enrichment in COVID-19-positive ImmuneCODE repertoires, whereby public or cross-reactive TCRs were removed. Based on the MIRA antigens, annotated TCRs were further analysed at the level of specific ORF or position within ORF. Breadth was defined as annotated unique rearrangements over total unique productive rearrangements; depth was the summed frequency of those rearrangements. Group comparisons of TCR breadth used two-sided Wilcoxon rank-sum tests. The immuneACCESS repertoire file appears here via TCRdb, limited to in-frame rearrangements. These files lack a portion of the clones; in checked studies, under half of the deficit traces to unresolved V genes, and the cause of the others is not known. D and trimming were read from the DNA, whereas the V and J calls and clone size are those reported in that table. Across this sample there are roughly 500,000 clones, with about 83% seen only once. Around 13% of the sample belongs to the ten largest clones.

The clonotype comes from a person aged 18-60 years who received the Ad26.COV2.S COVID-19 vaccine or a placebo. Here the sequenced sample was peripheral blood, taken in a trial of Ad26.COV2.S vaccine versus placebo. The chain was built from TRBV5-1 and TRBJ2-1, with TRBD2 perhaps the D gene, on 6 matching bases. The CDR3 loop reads CASSSGGVGKAYNEQFF. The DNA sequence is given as TGCGCCAGCAGCTCTGGCGGGGTTGGGAAAGCTTACAATGAGCAGTTCTTC.